This TCR beta chain was identified in a study of shared clonotypes between healthy human individuals (dated by TCRdb to the early 2020s). Looking at the study overall: The cohort comprised a couple of women and three men aged 18 to 49 years. For each donor, three plates each were used for CD4 naive and CD4 memory, two plates were used for CD8 naive, and one plate was used for CD8 memory. Each donor's leukapheresis produced roughly between about 0.8 and 10 billion PBMCs. Different laboratories and diverse techniques were used to prepare libraries and sequence TCR repertoires, to increase sequencing depth and limit assay-specific biases. To estimate repertoire size and how much clonotype sharing occurs between individuals, the study deeply sequenced the blood TCR repertoires of roughly 5 healthy adults. The paper as a whole reports these results and caveats: Naive subsets generally had larger estimated clonotype richness than memory subsets did. Rarefaction of sorted-subset datasets indicated incomplete sequencing despite the large sequencing depth. Sampling was restricted to blood, and TCR repertoires in tissue are likely to differ from TCR repertoires in blood. The genetic and exposure-history diversity represented was limited by the small number of donors. Pairwise subsampling led to the expectation that sequencing depth would affect the degree of clonotype sharing among donors. Clonotypes shared by all four sorted-subset donors showed higher generation probabilities than non-shared clonotypes. When a handful of donors were compared, the shared fraction of clonotypes was around 5.1% for naive CD4, about 4% for naive CD8, about 2.4% for memory CD4, and 0.35% to 0.5% for memory CD8.

Using the deep immunoSEQ assay, TCR CDR3 regions were amplified from genomic DNA by multiplex PCR. For each cell subset, the extracted genomic DNA was distributed evenly across all wells of several immunoSEQ 96-well plates, and each plate served as one replicate. For sorted subsets, 150 to 200 ng genomic DNA, equal to some 30,000 T cell genomes, was loaded into each replicate PCR. Purified libraries were measured with a Qubit 3.0 fluorometer, size-checked on a Bioanalyzer 2100, and measured again with the KAPA Library Quantification kit. Every immunoSEQ 96-well plate was sequenced on a dedicated single-read 150-cycle Illumina NextSeq 550 flow cell. The original pipeline was this. The immunoSEQ output contained only junctional sequences without quality scores, so filtering could not match that applied to full-length reads. Sequences were annotated with PyIR, a Python wrapper for IgBLAST v1.9, and V/J genes and CDR3 were assigned using IMGT germline references. Any read was removed if the V/J assignment was weak (E-value above 1e-6), the CDR3 was missing, or the read contained stop codons, out-of-frame junctions, or ambiguous translated residues. V3J clonotypes were defined by identical inferred V gene, J gene, and CDR3 amino acid sequence. Percentage overlap between repertoires was computed as shared unique clonotypes divided by the size of the smaller repertoire. Repertoire richness was assessed with RTK rarefaction, the Chao1 estimator, and Recon v2.1 estimates of unobserved clonotypes. Generation probabilities for all TCRbeta clonotypes obtained by the gDNA method from several donors were computed using OLGA. The table comes from immuneACCESS by way of TCRdb, which keeps in-frame sequences with V and J called. Part of the clones is missing from these tables; in studies checked, under half for an unresolved V gene and the rest for unknown reasons. V, J and clone size reflect that table, while D and trimming were determined from the DNA. For this sample the table gives 330,000 or so clones, of which 73% were detected only once. The ten largest clonotypes hold about 10% of the sample.

Donors were healthy HIV-negative adults with no recently reported acute infections or vaccinations. Every donor was a Caucasian adult residing in Nashville, Tennessee, USA. CD4+ T cells were enriched by magnetic negative selection, after which naive cells were positively selected on CD45RA and the negative fraction was taken as the memory subset. Blood was obtained by leukapheresis, after which PBMCs were separated by Ficoll-Histopaque density gradient centrifugation and cryopreserved in liquid nitrogen vapor phase. Analytical flow cytometry was used to check the purity and quantity of each magnetically sorted T cell population. Genomic DNA was isolated from each sorted fraction and quantified by UV absorbance on a Nanodrop 2000c. Between the V and J ends, shortened by 3 bases and 0 bases respectively, the junction contains 12 bases. Sequences SGHAT (CDR1) and FQNNGV (CDR2) are obtained from the germline V gene. The CDR3 starts with the cysteine, ends with the phenylalanine, and has 16 residues. The only DNA kept is the CDR3, 48 bases in frame from the first base.

There are many counts of this clone. What this receptor recognizes is not known. Base qualities are not provided; no much larger clone lies one nucleotide away. The V and J segments used are TRBV11-2 and TRBJ1-3; the D gene is possibly TRBD1, with 5 bases matching. Sequences were obtained from memory CD4+ T cells sorted from blood. The label giving this sample's cell subset or site can be read as: CD45RA-negative fraction. The TCR originated in a man aged 25-45 years in good health. The DNA sequence is as follows: TGTGCCAGCAGCTTTTCCAGGGAATCCTCTGGAAACACCATATATTTT. Its product reads: CASSFSRESSGNTIYF.